The present T cell receptor beta chain was sequenced within a study of T cells in Graves' hyperthyroidism and ophthalmopathy (dated by TCRdb to about 2019). Regarding the research as a whole: Peripheral blood samples were taken at the time of initial diagnosis, prior to any treatment. The study also compared thyroid tissue and blood T-cell repertoires from roughly six Graves' hyperthyroidism patients. For training and testing, the 100 or so patients in the discovery cohort were randomly divided in a 7:3 ratio. A discovery cohort of about a hundred patients, 43 with Graves' ophthalmopathy and roughly 59 with stable Graves' hyperthyroidism, was used to find distinguishing TCR V-J signatures. TCR Vbeta CDR3 sequencing of roughly 140 peripheral blood samples (around 45 ophthalmopathy, 75 to 80 hyperthyroidism and some 17 progressor patients) is reported in the paper. Prospective prediction of ophthalmopathy was tested in an independent validation cohort consisting of 18 hyperthyroidism patients and around 16 patients who later progressed to ophthalmopathy. Once sampling was done, hyperthyroidism patients were given methimazole at a starting dose of 30 mg daily, whereas ophthalmopathy patients were given high-dose intravenous methylprednisolone.

The full study reports these points: A 13 V-J signature model separated ophthalmopathy from stable hyperthyroidism, with over 85% sensitivity and about 81% specificity in cross-validation and 80%/75% in testing. Most expanded thyroid clonotypes (frequency above 0.001) were also detected in blood, suggesting blood repertoires may reflect thyroid immune responses. During validation, the model predicted progression to ophthalmopathy a median of around 6 months ahead of onset, with almost 71% sensitivity and roughly 75% specificity. No statistical method was used to set the sample size in advance, and investigators knew the group allocation.

Via the germline V gene (reference sequence), CDR1 is GTSNPN and CDR2 SVGIG. Inclusive of the bounding cysteine and phenylalanine, the CDR3 is 13 residues long. Only the CDR3 region is kept as DNA, spanning 39 bases read in frame from base 1. Unmatched junction bases come to 7, with V trimmed by 5 bases and J by 3 bases. Amplification of TCR beta CDR3 regions was carried out from RNA transcripts. A first-round RT-PCR of the TCR CDR3 used the HTBI primer set with the Qiagen OneStep RT-PCR kit. Libraries were constructed in a second round of multiplex PCR, after which size selection and purification were performed. Sequencing of the libraries was done on an Illumina HiSeq2000 using paired-end 100 bp reads. As for the original processing: SOAPnuke was used to process the raw data, throwing out any read that contained adapters or uncalled bases, had a mean Phred below 15, or lacked an exact constant-primer or identifier match. High-quality paired reads were merged using COPE v1.2.5, and each unique nucleotide sequence was defined as a clonotype. MiTCR v1.1 was used to align the clonotypes against IMGT TRBV, TRBD and TRBJ reference segments. Only V-J combinations with frequency above 0.0001, covering approximately 99% of repertoires, were analysed. The TCS score was defined as F50 (clonal expansion) divided by E x V (chaos), with BLOSUM62-based TCRdist calculated between CDR3 peptides within each V-J. Welch's t-statistics and random forest reduced fewer than 550 V-J features to roughly 13, which were used in a naive Bayes classifier (R e1071). TCRdb cleaned the public reads at Q25 with fastp, built clones with MiXCR and kept in-frame beta chains. All rows with the same CDR3 protein become a single entry with the most common DNA and genes. It is TCRdb's table, rather than the study itself, that gives the V and J calls and clone size. The sample table holds a few hundred thousand distinct CDR3 sequences, of which 16% were seen once. The ten largest clones represent 2.5% to 4% of the sample.

There are many counts of this clonotype. The antigen this receptor binds is unknown. Base qualities are missing; no much larger clone stands one base away. Ophthalmopathy patients had moderately to severely active disease, Clinical Activity Score of at least 3, NOSPECS grade of at least 4, and duration under 3 months. The study excluded patients with uncontrolled infections, other autoimmune diseases, pregnancy or lactation. Diagnoses were established on the basis of clinical symptoms, serum thyroxine and TRAb, thyroid ultrasound, and orbital computed tomography. PBMCs were isolated from approximately 10 ml of fresh peripheral blood by Ficoll-Paque density gradient centrifugation. Trizol reagent was used to extract total RNA, and RNA quality was then checked on an Agilent 2100 Bioanalyzer.

Sequenced sample: blood. The source is a woman between 35 and 50 years old with Graves' ophthalmopathy. This chain is built from TRBV30 and TRBJ2-7, and TRBD1 matches 7 of the central bases. The nucleotides read TGTGCCTGGTCCGGGACAGCCATCTACGAGCAGTACTTC. Translated, it gives CAWSGTAIYEQYF.